This entry concerns a single T cell receptor (beta chain). Its antigen has not been determined. There are no base qualities to consult, and no much larger clone falls within one base. The data derive from a study of a mutant IDH1 vaccine in newly diagnosed glioma (dated by TCRdb to the early 2020s). A note on the overall study: Patients received eight vaccinations in weeks 1, 3, 5, 7, 11, 15, 19 and 23, corresponding to visits V03 through V10. In the chemotherapy-containing groups, vaccination started alongside temozolomide cycles, whereas in patients who had radiotherapy alone it started 4-6 weeks after radiotherapy. Of the 30 or so patients who were treated, 62.5% were male and around 40% were female, and the mean age was approximately 40 years. Before enrollment, most patients had been given radiochemotherapy with temozolomide as standard therapy, while the rest had received either radiotherapy alone or temozolomide alone. Peripheral blood was drawn at six visits: V03 (baseline), V05, V07, V10, V12 and V13. Longitudinal TCRB deep sequencing was performed for about two dozen treated patients wherever samples were available for exploratory analyses.

Findings and caveats that apply to the study as a whole: It was noted by the authors that analyses of patient blood samples could not be reproduced owing to sample limitations. PBMC samples for TCRB deep sequencing were selected based on availability. Vaccine-induced immune responses across multiple MHC alleles were detected in 93.3% of patients. No apparent relationship was observed between pseudoprogression and alterations in the top peripheral T cell clonotypes detected by TCRB sequencing.

Explained via the paper, the time point label denotes: week 5, during vaccination. Every vaccine dose consisted of 300 ug of a 20-mer mutant IDH1 peptide in Montanide, administered subcutaneously together with topical imiquimod. The donors had newly diagnosed IDH1-mutant astrocytomas of WHO grade 3 or 4 that showed loss of nuclear ATRX. The samples were drawn from NOA16, a multicentre, single-arm, open-label phase I trial in Germany that tested a mutant IDH1 peptide vaccine in humans for the first time. Genomic DNA for TCRB sequencing was extracted from EDTA blood using the DNeasy Blood and Tissue Kit. Spanning cysteine to phenylalanine, the CDR3 consists of 15 amino acids. Only the CDR3 portion is preserved as DNA: 45 bases, with reading frame beginning at the first base. Looking up the germline V gene yields CDR1 KGHSH and CDR2 LQKENI. V gives up 5 bases and J gives up 7 bases, and the segment between their germline ends measures 18 bases.

Library method: the immunoSEQ multiplex PCR assay. Rearranged TCR beta chain sequences were amplified using the hsTCRB Kit according to the manufacturer's protocol. Sequencing of TCRB libraries was carried out on an Illumina MiSeq. The paper's data handling went like this. The kit vendor's proprietary platform handled demultiplexing, trimming and gene mapping. As stored in TCRdb, this immuneACCESS dataset retains in-frame rearrangements with V and J assigned. A fraction of the clones does not appear; measured against another copy, unresolved V genes explain less than half of the discrepancy, and the remainder lacks a known reason. V, J and clone size are taken as reported in that table, and D and trimming were inferred from the DNA itself. The sample table lists over 50,000 clones, 80% to 90% of them with a count of one. The leading ten clones occupy approximately 4.2% of the sample.

The sequencing here drew on PBMCs, taken from a glioma patient whose treatment included an IDH1 peptide vaccine. The TCR sequence derives from a woman aged 40 to 50 with glioma. This chain joins TRBV18 to TRBJ1-5; the D gene is possibly TRBD1, with 5 bases matching. The nucleotide sequence reads as follows: TGTGCCAGCTCAGAGGGGCCACCTAAATTGCAGCCCCAGCATTTT. Its protein product is CASSEGPPKLQPQHF. Outside the CDR3, residues come from the reference TRBV18 and TRBJ1-5 proteins, so the full variable domain is: NAGVMQNPRHLVRRRGQEARLRCSPMKGHSHVYWYRQLPEEGLKFMVYLQKENIIDESGMPKERFSAEFPKEGPSILRIQQVVRGDSAAYFCASSEGPPKLQPQHFGDGTRLSIL.